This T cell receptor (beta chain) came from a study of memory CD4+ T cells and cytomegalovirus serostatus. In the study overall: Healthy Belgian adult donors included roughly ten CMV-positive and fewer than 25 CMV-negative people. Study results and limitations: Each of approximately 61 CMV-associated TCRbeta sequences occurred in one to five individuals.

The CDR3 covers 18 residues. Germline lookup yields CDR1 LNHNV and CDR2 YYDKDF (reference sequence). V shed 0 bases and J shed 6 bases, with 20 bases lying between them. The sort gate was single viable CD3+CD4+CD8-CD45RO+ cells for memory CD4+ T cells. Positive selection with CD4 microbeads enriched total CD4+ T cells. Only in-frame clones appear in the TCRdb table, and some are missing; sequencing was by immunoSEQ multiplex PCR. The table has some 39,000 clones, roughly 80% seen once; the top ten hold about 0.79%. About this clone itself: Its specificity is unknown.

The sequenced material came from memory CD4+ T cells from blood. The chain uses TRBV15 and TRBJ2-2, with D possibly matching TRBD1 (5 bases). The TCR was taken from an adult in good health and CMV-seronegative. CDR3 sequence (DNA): TGTGCCACCAGCAGAGATACCGGGTTCCAGGGTCGGGCCGGGGAGCTGTTTTTT. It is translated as CATSRDTGFQGRAGELFF. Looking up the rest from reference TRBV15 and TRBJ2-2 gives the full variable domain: DAMVIQNPRYQVTQFGKPVTLSCSQTLNHNVMYWYQQKSSQAPKLLFHYYDKDFNNEADTPDNFQSRRPNTSFCFLDIRSPGLGDTAMYLCATSRDTGFQGRAGELFFGEGSRLTVL.